The entry that follows covers one T cell receptor beta chain sequence. The sample comes from a study of blood T cell repertoires in COVID-19. Background on the study: Material from acute and convalescent COVID-19 was sourced from the United States, Italy and Spain. PBMCs, B-cell-depleted T cells, or T cells provided the cDNA or gDNA that made up the material.

Under the authors' procedure: Nucleated cell number was recorded as an estimate derived from reference gene primer amplification. The protocol was immunoSEQ multiplex PCR, while the TCRdb copy is restricted to in-frame clones and leaves out a portion. V and J calls and clone size follow that table, whereas D and trimming were derived from the DNA. Among 200,000 to 300,000 clones, approximately 91% were seen once, and the ten largest hold roughly 0.8%. The TCR sequence derives from a young woman with acute or convalescent COVID-19. Sequencing was done on a sample of peripheral blood.

CDR3 loop: CATSRGTTGVELSQHF. The CDR3, as DNA: TGTGCCACCAGCAGAGGGACCACAGGGGTTGAATTGTCCCAGCATTTT. The J gene is TRBJ1-5, the V gene TRBV15; 7 nucleotides line up with TRBD1. The CDR3 covers 16 residues. J lost 11 bases, V lost 1 base, and 14 bases had no gene match. The germline gives CDR1 LNHNV, CDR2 YYDKDF (reference sequence).